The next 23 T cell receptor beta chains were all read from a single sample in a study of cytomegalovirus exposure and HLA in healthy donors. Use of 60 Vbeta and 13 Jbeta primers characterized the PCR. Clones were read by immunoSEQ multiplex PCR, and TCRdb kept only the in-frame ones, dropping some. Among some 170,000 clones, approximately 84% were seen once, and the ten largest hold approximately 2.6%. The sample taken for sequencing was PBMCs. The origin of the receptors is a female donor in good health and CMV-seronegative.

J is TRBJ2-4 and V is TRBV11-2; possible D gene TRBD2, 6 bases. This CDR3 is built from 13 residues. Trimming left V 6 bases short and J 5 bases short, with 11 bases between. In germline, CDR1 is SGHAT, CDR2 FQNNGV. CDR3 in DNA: TGTGCCAGCAGTTGGACGGGAGAAAACATTCAGTACTTC. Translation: CASSWTGENIQYF.

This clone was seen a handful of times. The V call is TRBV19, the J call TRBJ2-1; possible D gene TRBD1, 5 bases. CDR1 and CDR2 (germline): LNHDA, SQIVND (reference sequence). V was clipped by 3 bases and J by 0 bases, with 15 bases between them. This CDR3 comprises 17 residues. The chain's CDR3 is CASSMTRDLSSYNEQFF. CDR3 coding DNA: TGTGCCAGTAGTATGACCAGGGATTTGAGCTCCTACAATGAGCAGTTCTTC.

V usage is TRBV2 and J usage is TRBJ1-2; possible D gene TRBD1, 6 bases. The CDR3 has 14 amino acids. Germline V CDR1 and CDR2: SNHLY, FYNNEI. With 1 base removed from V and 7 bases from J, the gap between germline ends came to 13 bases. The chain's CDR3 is CASSEGGRKAGYTF. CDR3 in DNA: TGTGCCAGCAGTGAAGGGGGGCGAAAGGCTGGCTACACCTTC.

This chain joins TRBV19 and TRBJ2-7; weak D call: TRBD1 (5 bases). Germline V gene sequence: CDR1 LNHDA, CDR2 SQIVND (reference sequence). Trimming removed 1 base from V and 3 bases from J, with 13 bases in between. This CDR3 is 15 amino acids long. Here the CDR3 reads CASSIVGQGYYEQYF. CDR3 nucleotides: TGTGCCAGTAGTATAGTGGGGCAGGGATACTACGAGCAGTACTTC.

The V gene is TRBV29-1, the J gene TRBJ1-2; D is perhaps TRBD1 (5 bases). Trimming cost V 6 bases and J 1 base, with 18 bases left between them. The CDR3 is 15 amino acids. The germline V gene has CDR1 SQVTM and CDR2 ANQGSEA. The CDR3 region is CSVPVGGVINYGYTF. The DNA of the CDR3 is TGCAGCGTCCCGGTCGGGGGGGTTATTAACTATGGCTACACCTTC.

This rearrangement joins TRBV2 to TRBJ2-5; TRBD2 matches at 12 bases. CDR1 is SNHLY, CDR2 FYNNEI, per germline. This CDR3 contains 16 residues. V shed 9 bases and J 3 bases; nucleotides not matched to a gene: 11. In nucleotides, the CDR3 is TGTGCCAGGGGACTAGCGGGCTTTGGCGGAGAAGAGACCCAGTACTTC. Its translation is CARGLAGFGGEETQYF.

CDR3 coding DNA: TGTGCCAGCAGCTTGATTAGCGGGGAATACACAGATACGCAGTATTTT. This sequence encodes CASSLISGEYTDTQYF. The chain is built from TRBV11-3 and TRBJ2-3; 8 positions agree with TRBD2. This CDR3 comprises 16 residues. The trim removed 3 bases at V and 2 bases at J, leaving 7 bases unmatched. Germline assignment: CDR1 SGHNT and CDR2 YENEEA.

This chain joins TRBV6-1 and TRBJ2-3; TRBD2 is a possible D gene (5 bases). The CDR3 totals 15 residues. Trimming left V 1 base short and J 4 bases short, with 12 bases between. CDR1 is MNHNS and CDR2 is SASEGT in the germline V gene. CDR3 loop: CASSEVTLRADTQYF. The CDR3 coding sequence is TGTGCCAGCAGTGAAGTTACCTTGAGGGCAGATACGCAGTATTTT.

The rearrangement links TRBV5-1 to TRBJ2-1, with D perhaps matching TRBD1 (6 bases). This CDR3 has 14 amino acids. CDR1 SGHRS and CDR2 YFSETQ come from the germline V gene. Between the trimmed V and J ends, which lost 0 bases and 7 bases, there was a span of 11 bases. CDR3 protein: CASSLGTVGNEQFF. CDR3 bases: TGCGCCAGCAGCTTGGGGACAGTTGGGAATGAGCAGTTCTTC.

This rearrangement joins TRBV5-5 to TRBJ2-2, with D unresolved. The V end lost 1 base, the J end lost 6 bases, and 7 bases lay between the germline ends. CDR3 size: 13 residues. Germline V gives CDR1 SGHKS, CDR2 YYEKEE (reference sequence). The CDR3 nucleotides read TGTGCCAGCAGCTTGCAGTCCGCCGGGGAGCTGTTTTTT. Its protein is CASSLQSAGELFF.

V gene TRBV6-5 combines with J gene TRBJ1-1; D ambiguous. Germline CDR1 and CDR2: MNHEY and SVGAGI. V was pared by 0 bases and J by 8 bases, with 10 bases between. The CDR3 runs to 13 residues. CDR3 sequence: CASSYSRSGEAFF. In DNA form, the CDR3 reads TGTGCCAGCAGTTACTCGAGATCCGGGGAAGCTTTCTTT.

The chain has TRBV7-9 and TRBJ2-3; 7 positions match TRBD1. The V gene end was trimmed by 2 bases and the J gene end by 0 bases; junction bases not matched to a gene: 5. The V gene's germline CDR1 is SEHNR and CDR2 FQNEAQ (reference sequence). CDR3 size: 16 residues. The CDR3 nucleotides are TGTGCCAGCAGCTTACTAACAGGGGAAAGCACAGATACGCAGTATTTT. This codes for CASSLLTGESTDTQYF.

The CDR3 DNA reads TGTGCCAGCAGCCCGCTGGTAGCGGGAGAGTACGAGCAGTACTTC. The encoded protein is CASSPLVAGEYEQYF. This rearrangement joins TRBV7-9 to TRBJ2-5; 9 nucleotides line up with TRBD2. The DNA end favors TRBJ2-7, so the J call may be wrong. This CDR3 is built from 15 residues. The germline V gene encodes CDR1 SEHNR and CDR2 FQNEAQ (reference sequence).

DNA for the CDR3: TGTGCCAGCAGCGCGGGACAGGGGATGAACACTGAAGCTTTCTTT. This translates into CASSAGQGMNTEAFF. The V gene is TRBV7-6, the J gene TRBJ1-1, with 10 nucleotides matching TRBD1. The germline V gene encodes CDR1 SGHVS and CDR2 FNYEAQ. V lost 5 bases and J lost 0; bases outside the gene matches: 3. The CDR3 sequence is 15 residues long. Filled out from reference TRBV7-6 and TRBJ1-1, the complete variable domain reads GAGVSQSPRYKVTKRGQDVALRCDPISGHVSLYWYRQALGQGPEFLTYFNYEAQQDKSGLPNDRFSAERPEGSISTLTIQRTEQRDSAMYRCASSAGQGMNTEAFFGQGTRLTVV.

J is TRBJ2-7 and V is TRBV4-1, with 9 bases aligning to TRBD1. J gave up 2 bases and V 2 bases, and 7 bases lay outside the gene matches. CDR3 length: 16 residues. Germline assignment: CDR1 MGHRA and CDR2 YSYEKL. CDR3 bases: TGCGCCAGCAGCCAAAACGCCGGGACAGGGCCCTACGAGCAGTACTTC. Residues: CASSQNAGTGPYEQYF.

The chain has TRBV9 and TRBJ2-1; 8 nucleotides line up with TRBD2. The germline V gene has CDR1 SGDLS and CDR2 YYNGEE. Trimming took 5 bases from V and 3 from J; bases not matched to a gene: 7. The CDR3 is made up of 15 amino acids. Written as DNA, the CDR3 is TGTGCCAGCAGTCCGGGGGGGGCCGTCTACAATGAGCAGTTCTTC. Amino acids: CASSPGGAVYNEQFF.

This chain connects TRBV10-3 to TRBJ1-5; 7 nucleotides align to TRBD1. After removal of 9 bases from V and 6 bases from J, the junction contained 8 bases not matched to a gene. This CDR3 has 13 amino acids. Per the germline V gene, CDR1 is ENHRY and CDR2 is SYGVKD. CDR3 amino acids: CAINRGEGQPQHF. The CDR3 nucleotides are TGTGCCATTAACAGGGGCGAGGGTCAGCCCCAGCATTTT.

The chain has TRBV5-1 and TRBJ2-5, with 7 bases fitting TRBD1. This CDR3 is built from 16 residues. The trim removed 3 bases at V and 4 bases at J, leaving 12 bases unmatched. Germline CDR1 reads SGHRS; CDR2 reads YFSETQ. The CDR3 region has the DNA TGCGCCAGCAGCTCGGGTGATCGGACAGGCCGAGAGACCCAGTACTTC. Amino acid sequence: CASSSGDRTGRETQYF.

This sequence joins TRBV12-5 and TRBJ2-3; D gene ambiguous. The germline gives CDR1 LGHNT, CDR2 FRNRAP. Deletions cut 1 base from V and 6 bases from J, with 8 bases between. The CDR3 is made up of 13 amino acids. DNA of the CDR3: TGTGCTAGTGGTTTGGGACTTCAGGATACGCAGTATTTT. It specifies CASGLGLQDTQYF.

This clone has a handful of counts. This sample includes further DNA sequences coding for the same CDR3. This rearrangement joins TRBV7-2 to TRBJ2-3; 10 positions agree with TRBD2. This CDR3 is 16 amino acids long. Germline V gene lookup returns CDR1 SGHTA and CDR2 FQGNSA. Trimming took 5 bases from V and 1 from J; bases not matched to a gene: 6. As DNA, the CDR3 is TGTGCCAGCAGCCTCAGCGGGAGGGCGGGCACAGATACGCAGTATTTT. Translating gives CASSLSGRAGTDTQYF.

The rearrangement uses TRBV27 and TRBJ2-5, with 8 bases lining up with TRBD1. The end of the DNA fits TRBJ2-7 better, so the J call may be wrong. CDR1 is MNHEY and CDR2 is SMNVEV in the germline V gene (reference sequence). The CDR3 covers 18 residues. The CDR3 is CASSHLSTGTGIPYEQYF. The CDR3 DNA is TGTGCCAGCAGTCACCTCTCTACCGGGACAGGTATTCCCTACGAGCAGTACTTC.

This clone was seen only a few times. CDR3 sequence reads: CASSLEALKGQGPSEQYF. The CDR3 DNA is TGTGCCAGCAGCTTAGAAGCTTTAAAGGGACAGGGTCCTAGCGAGCAGTACTTC. The chain recombines TRBV11-3 with TRBJ2-7; 9 positions match TRBD1. The CDR3 totals 18 residues. Losses at the gene ends were 0 bases for V and 6 bases for J; bases not matched to a gene: 15. Germline values: CDR1 SGHNT, CDR2 YENEEA.

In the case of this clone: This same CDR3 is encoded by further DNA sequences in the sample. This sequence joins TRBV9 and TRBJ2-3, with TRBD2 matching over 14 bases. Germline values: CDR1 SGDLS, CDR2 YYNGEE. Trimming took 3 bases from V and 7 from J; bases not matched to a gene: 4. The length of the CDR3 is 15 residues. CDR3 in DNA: TGTGCCAGCAGCGGACTAGCGGGGGGGCAAAATACGCAGTATTTT. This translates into CASSGLAGGQNTQYF. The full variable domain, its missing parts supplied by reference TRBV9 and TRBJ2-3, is DSGVTQTPKHLITATGQRVTLRCSPRSGDLSVYWYQQSLDQGLQFLIQYYNGEERAKGNILERFSAQQFPDLHSELNLSSLELGDSALYFCASSGLAGGQNTQYFGPGTRLTVL.